This T cell receptor (beta chain) was found in a study of response to subunit inactivated influenza vaccine. This clonotype was counted between two and nine times. The length of the CDR3 is 16 residues. The V and J ends lost 4 bases and 7 bases, in that order; junction bases with no gene match: 14. The V gene's germline CDR1 is SGHDT and CDR2 YYEEEE. TCRdb itself ran the RT-PCR reads through MiXCR, one entry per CDR3 protein. The data contain 530,000 or so distinct CDR3 sequences, approximately 10% of them singletons. This clonotype was obtained from a man aged 50 to 60 who received an inactivated influenza vaccine. The material was PBMCs from blood, obtained on the day of vaccination. The V gene is TRBV5-6, the J gene TRBJ2-1; 7 bases line up with TRBD2. The CDR3 protein is CASSTMWTSLRNEQFF. DNA of the CDR3: TGTGCCAGCAGCACTATGTGGACTAGTTTGCGGAATGAGCAGTTCTTC.